These 8 T cell receptor beta chains were all obtained from the same sample, sequenced in a study of T cell repertoires in cytomegalovirus infection. TCRdb re-called the reads through MiXCR, storing one row per CDR3 protein. The table shows 200,000 or so distinct CDR3 sequences, with 28% occurring only once. The sequenced sample was PBMCs. The receptor source for this set is a human donor in good health (CMV status not recorded). Some clones in this sample may be carry-over from other donors' samples.

Comment on this clonotype: An end of the junction does not agree with germline; a read error may underlie this. The chain uses TRBV6-1 and TRBJ2-3, with D uncertain. In germline, CDR1 is MNHNS, CDR2 SASEGT. This CDR3 spans 14 amino acids. For the CDR3, the DNA is TGTGCCAGCAGGCCCCCCATCAGCACAGATACGCAGAATTTT. It translates to CASRPPISTDTQNF.

This sequence joins TRBV5-1 and TRBJ1-5, with D perhaps matching TRBD1 (5 bases). The CDR3 is made up of 14 amino acids. The V gene lost 4 bases and the J gene lost 4 bases, with 12 bases spanning the gap. Germline V CDR1 and CDR2: SGHRS, YFSETQ. In DNA form, the CDR3 reads TGCGCCAGCAGCCCCGACGGGGGAAATCAGCCCCAGCATTTT. This sequence encodes CASSPDGGNQPQHF.

The sample holds a few counts of this clonotype. The chain uses TRBV10-3 and TRBJ1-2; D is possibly TRBD1 (5 bases). V lost 6 bases, J lost 0 bases, and 11 bases lay in between. Germline V gives CDR1 ENHRY, CDR2 SYGVKD. CDR3 length: 14 amino acids. Written as DNA, the CDR3 is TGTGCCATCAGGGGGGGGAGGACTAACTATGGCTACACCTTC. It encodes CAIRGGRTNYGYTF.

A note on this clonotype: Its ends do not fully match the called genes, so a read error is possible. The chain combines TRBV7-6 with TRBJ2-1; D remains unclear. Germline CDR1 and CDR2: SGHVS and FNYEAQ. CDR3 length: 14 residues. In DNA, the CDR3 is TGTGCCTGCAGCGCCAGCCCAGTGGGGAACGATCAGTTCTTC. It is translated as CACSASPVGNDQFF.

In its sample, this clonotype was seen many times. The germline gene is not matched at one end of the junction; a read error may be the cause. This rearrangement joins TRBV7-7 to TRBJ2-5; 8 bases map to TRBD2. This CDR3 is built from 15 residues. Germline V CDR1 and CDR2: SSHAT, FNYEAQ (reference sequence). The CDR3 loop is CASSQAPGGEETQYF. The CDR3 bases are TGTGCTAGCAGCCAGGCCCCCGGGGGGGAAGAGACCCAGTACTTC.

This clonotype was observed at least ten times. This chain uses TRBV5-5 with TRBJ1-1, with 9 bases matching TRBD1. The V and J ends lost 2 bases and 4 bases, in that order; junction bases with no gene match: 3. CDR3 length equals 14 residues. The germline gives CDR1 SGHKS, CDR2 YYEKEE (reference sequence). The CDR3: CASSFGTGPTEAFF. CDR3 sequence (DNA): TGTGCCAGCAGCTTCGGGACAGGGCCCACTGAAGCTTTCTTT. Full variable domain (missing parts from reference TRBV5-5 and TRBJ1-1): DAGVTQSPTHLIKTRGQQVTLRCSPISGHKSVSWYQQVLGQGPQFIFQYYEKEERGRGNFPDRFSARQFPNYSSELNVNALLLGDSALYLCASSFGTGPTEAFFGQGTRLTVV.

J is TRBJ1-2 and V is TRBV7-2; no clear D gene. The germline gives CDR1 SGHTA, CDR2 FQGNSA. V dropped 1 base and J dropped 3 bases, with 9 bases sitting between them. This CDR3 is built from 14 residues. The CDR3: CASSLDESYYGYTF. CDR3 coding DNA: TGTGCCAGCAGCTTAGATGAGAGCTACTATGGCTACACCTTC.

The V and J genes are TRBV6-2 or TRBV6-3 and TRBJ2-4; either TRBD1 or TRBD2 may supply D (6 bases each). CDR1 and CDR2 (germline): MNHEY, SVGEGT. This CDR3 has 16 amino acids. The V end was cut by 7 bases, the J end by 0 bases, with 16 bases between. The CDR3 spells CASTGGRGLAKNIQYF. The CDR3 coding sequence is TGTGCCAGCACCGGTGGACGGGGGCTAGCCAAAAACATTCAGTACTTC.